Following are 24 T cell receptor beta chains from one sample sequenced in a study of T cell responses to AZD1222 COVID-19 vaccine. Method: immunoSEQ multiplex PCR; TCRdb's copy keeps in-frame clones and lacks some. The table has fewer than 200,000 clones, 70% to 90% seen once. The input for sequencing was peripheral blood, taken on day 0 of AZD1222 vaccination. The origin of the receptors is an adult in good health.

The chain joins TRBV7-3 to TRBJ2-2, with a possible D match to TRBD1 (5 bases). CDR3 size: 15 residues. Trimming pared 1 base from V and 5 bases from J, leaving 11 bases between. The V gene's germline CDR1 is SGHTA and CDR2 FQGTGA. CDR3: CASSLNKGETGELFF. The CDR3 DNA sequence: TGTGCCAGCAGCTTAAACAAAGGGGAAACCGGGGAGCTGTTTTTT.

This clone was seen once. The CDR3 sequence is CSVEGRQGAGNIQYF. For the CDR3, the DNA is TGCAGCGTTGAAGGCAGACAGGGGGCAGGGAACATTCAGTACTTC. The chain has TRBV29-1 and TRBJ2-4; 10 bases align to TRBD1. Germline V gene sequence: CDR1 SQVTM, CDR2 ANQGSEA. V gave up 1 base and J gave up 7 bases; unmatched junction bases: 7. The CDR3 is 15 amino acids.

This clone came up once. The chain joins TRBV30 to TRBJ1-2, with D hard to call. Germline-derived CDR1 and CDR2 are GTSNPN and SVGIG (reference sequence). The CDR3 is 14 residues long. V was shortened by 2 bases and J by 2 bases, with 12 bases between the two germline ends. Written as DNA, the CDR3 is TGTGCCTGGAGTAAACAAGCCGGAAACTATGGCTACACCTTC. It codes for CAWSKQAGNYGYTF.

The chain's CDR3 is CASSPGTGRNSPLHF. For the CDR3, the DNA is TGTGCCAGCAGCCCCGGGACAGGGCGAAATTCACCCCTCCACTTT. The chain recombines TRBV5-6 with TRBJ1-6; 9 bases are a match to TRBD1. The germline gives CDR1 SGHDT, CDR2 YYEEEE. This CDR3 has 15 amino acids. With 4 bases clipped from V and 7 bases from J, the junction kept 6 bases outside the gene matches. Filled out from reference TRBV5-6 and TRBJ1-6, the complete variable domain reads DAGVTQSPTHLIKTRGQQVTLRCSPKSGHDTVSWYQQALGQGPQFIFQYYEEEERQRGNFPDRFSGHQFPNYSSELNVNALLLGDSALYLCASSPGTGRNSPLHFGNGTRLTVT.

The genes are TRBV28 and TRBJ2-2; D gene uncertain. This CDR3 region has 13 residues. The germline V and J ends were trimmed by 7 bases and 2 bases, with 8 bases remaining between them. Germline values: CDR1 MDHEN, CDR2 SYDVKM. The chain's CDR3 is CASNAPNTGELFF. For the CDR3, the DNA is TGTGCCAGCAATGCCCCAAACACCGGGGAGCTGTTTTTT.

The gene calls are TRBV6-2 or TRBV6-3 and TRBJ1-5, with 8 positions matching TRBD1. Germline assignment: CDR1 MNHEY and CDR2 SVGEGT. V dropped 4 bases and J dropped 4; count of bases not matched to a gene: 3. The CDR3 runs 14 residues. The DNA of the CDR3 is TGTGCCAGCAGTTTAGGACAGGGAAATCAGCCCCAGCATTTT. As protein: CASSLGQGNQPQHF.

The chain recombines TRBV10-3 with TRBJ2-1; 7 bases fit TRBD2. The length of the CDR3 is 14 residues. Germline lookup yields CDR1 ENHRY and CDR2 SYGVKD. The V segment lost 9 bases and the J segment 7 bases; nucleotides outside the gene matches: 12. The CDR3 sequence: CAISWGGVRNEQFF. For the CDR3, the DNA is TGTGCCATAAGCTGGGGGGGGGTTCGAAATGAGCAGTTCTTC.

The CDR3 is CASSEGTATNEKLFF. The CDR3 DNA reads TGTGCCAGCAGTGAAGGGACAGCAACTAATGAAAAACTGTTTTTT. V and J are TRBV2 and TRBJ1-4; TRBD1 might be the D (6 bases). Germline CDR1 reads SNHLY; CDR2 reads FYNNEI. The CDR3 runs to 15 residues. Between the trimmed V and J ends, which lost 1 base and 0 bases, there was a span of 6 bases.

The rearrangement links TRBV27 to TRBJ1-5, with 10 bases lining up with TRBD1. CDR1 and CDR2 (germline): MNHEY, SMNVEV (reference sequence). The V and J ends lost 6 bases and 0 bases, in that order; junction bases with no gene match: 8. CDR3 length: 17 amino acids. CDR3 bases: TGTGCCAGCAGATCCGGGACAGGGGCCCTTAGCAATCAGCCCCAGCATTTT. This codes for CASRSGTGALSNQPQHF.

The chain employs TRBV30 and TRBJ1-2; 7 bases are a match to TRBD1. Germline-derived CDR1 and CDR2 are GTSNPN and SVGIG (reference sequence). The V and J ends lost 3 bases and 2 bases, in that order; junction bases with no gene match: 15. The CDR3 runs to 17 residues. The CDR3 nucleotides are TGTGCCTGGAGGTTCTTCTCCCGAGGGGGCGGGAACTATGGCTACACCTTC. This codes for CAWRFFSRGGGNYGYTF.

This clone was seen just once. V gene TRBV27 combines with J gene TRBJ1-2, with D unclear. The CDR3 has 15 residues. Germline loops: CDR1 MNHEY, CDR2 SMNVEV (reference sequence). V was clipped by 8 bases and J by 5 bases, with 21 bases between them. The CDR3 protein is CASREVRGPFYGYTF. The CDR3 nucleotides read TGTGCCAGCCGGGAGGTTAGAGGTCCTTTTTATGGCTACACCTTC.

This clone showed up just a few times. This sequence joins TRBV11-3 and TRBJ2-1; either TRBD1 or TRBD2 may fit D (6 bases each). Germline V gene lookup returns CDR1 SGHNT and CDR2 YENEEA. This CDR3 spans 14 amino acids. V was clipped by 5 bases and J by 5 bases, with 13 bases between them. Written as DNA, the CDR3 is TGTGCCAGCAGCGTCGGAGGGGGACACAATGAGCAGTTCTTC. This sequence encodes CASSVGGGHNEQFF.

The V and J genes are TRBV30 and TRBJ2-1; D unclear. The CDR3 spans 11 residues. Trimming removed 1 base at V and 7 bases at J, with 5 bases between. Germline assignment: CDR1 GTSNPN and CDR2 SVGIG (reference sequence). CDR3 bases: TGTGCCTGGAGTGGGGTGAATGAGCAGTTCTTC. Protein: CAWSGVNEQFF. The whole variable domain, remainder taken from reference TRBV30 and TRBJ2-1, is SQTIHQWPATLVQPVGSPLSLECTVEGTSNPNLYWYRQAAGRGLQLLFYSVGIGQISSEVPQNLSASRPQDRQFILSSKKLLLSDSGFYLCAWSGVNEQFFGPGTRLTVL.

In its sample, this clone was seen a few times. This chain links TRBV4-2 with TRBJ1-5, with 10 bases lining up with TRBD1. The CDR3 spans 16 residues. V lost 3 bases to trimming and J lost 5 bases; unmatched junction nucleotides: 7. The germline gives CDR1 LGHNA, CDR2 YNFKEQ. The CDR3 spells CASSQRDRGGDQPQHF. In DNA, the CDR3 is TGTGCCAGCAGCCAGAGGGACAGGGGTGGGGATCAGCCCCAGCATTTT.

This rearrangement joins TRBV7-8 to TRBJ2-7; TRBD2 aligns across 8 bases. Per germline, CDR1 SGHVS and CDR2 FQNEAQ. The CDR3 covers 15 residues. Germline trimming cut 1 base from V and 4 bases from J; bases unmatched to any gene: 6. As DNA, the CDR3 is TGTGCCAGCAGCTTAGAGCGGGGGCCTTCGTACGAGCAGTACTTC. This gives the protein CASSLERGPSYEQYF. The complete variable domain, with remaining parts taken from reference TRBV7-8 and TRBJ2-7, reads GAGVSQSPRYKVAKRGQDVALRCDPISGHVSLFWYQQALGQGPEFLTYFQNEAQLDKSGLPSDRFFAERPEGSVSTLKIQRTQQEDSAVYLCASSLERGPSYEQYFGPGTRLTVT.

This chain links TRBV30 with TRBJ1-4; D perhaps matches TRBD1 (6 bases). The germline V gene has CDR1 GTSNPN and CDR2 SVGIG (reference sequence). This CDR3 spans 14 amino acids. V gave up 2 bases and J gave up 4 bases, with 11 bases separating them. The CDR3 DNA sequence: TGTGCCTGGAGTCCGGGACACCTTAATGAAAAACTGTTTTTT. This codes for CAWSPGHLNEKLFF.

The rearrangement joins TRBV9 to TRBJ2-3; D is ambiguous. Germline CDR1 reads SGDLS; CDR2 reads YYNGEE. This CDR3 is built from 14 residues. Trimming shortened V by 4 bases and J by 1 base, and 10 bases separated the two germline ends. The CDR3 DNA follows: TGTGCCAGCAGCCTCCGGACCCGCACAGATACGCAGTATTTT. The encoded protein is CASSLRTRTDTQYF.

The chain employs TRBV7-2 and TRBJ1-2, with TRBD1 matching 10 bases. Germline CDR1 SGHTA, CDR2 FQGNSA. This CDR3 is 13 amino acids long. After removal of 7 bases from V and 5 bases from J, the junction contained 4 bases not matched to a gene. The CDR3 reads CASNRDRGYGYTF. The CDR3 DNA reads as TGTGCCAGCAACCGGGACAGGGGATATGGCTACACCTTC.

The CDR3 sequence is CASSLVGLAGTGETQYF. DNA of the CDR3: TGTGCCAGCAGCTTGGTGGGACTAGCGGGTACCGGAGAGACCCAGTACTTC. This chain joins TRBV13 and TRBJ2-5; 12 bases match TRBD2. The CDR3 has 17 residues. V shed 3 bases and J 4 bases; nucleotides not matched to a gene: 9. Germline CDR1 and CDR2: PRHDT and FYEKMQ (reference sequence).

This chain joins TRBV7-9 and TRBJ2-7; no clear D. Looked up from germline, CDR1 is SEHNR and CDR2 is FQNEAQ (reference sequence). There are 11 residues in the CDR3. The ends were cut back, 7 bases at V and 3 bases at J, with 7 bases in the middle. The CDR3 loop is CASTTNYEQYF. CDR3 sequence (DNA): TGTGCCAGCACCACTAACTACGAGCAGTACTTC.

The chain recombines TRBV4-2 with TRBJ2-3; D possibly corresponds to TRBD2 (5 bases). The germline CDR1 and CDR2 sequences are LGHNA and YNFKEQ. There are 15 residues in the CDR3. V shed 1 base and J shed 7 bases, with 15 bases lying between them. CDR3 coding DNA: TGTGCCAGCAGCCAAGTGAAAAGCGGTACCAATACGCAGTATTTT. This translates into CASSQVKSGTNTQYF.

The chain employs TRBV6-1 and TRBJ1-6; no reliable D call. This CDR3 comprises 14 residues. Germline V gene data show CDR1 as MNHNS and CDR2 as SASEGT. The V end was cut by 1 base, the J end by 9 bases, with 10 bases between. CDR3 sequence (DNA): TGTGCCAGCAGTGAAGGGCAGGTCCTTTCACCCCTCCACTTT. It codes for CASSEGQVLSPLHF.

The chain links TRBV11-2 to TRBJ2-4, with TRBD2 identical over 9 bases. With V trimmed by 5 bases and J by 8 bases, 10 bases remained unmatched. Germline CDR1 reads SGHAT; CDR2 reads FQNNGV. The CDR3 contains 15 residues. The CDR3 coding sequence is TGTGCCAGCAGCATCGAGGGGACTAGCTCCGACATTCAGTACTTC. Protein: CASSIEGTSSDIQYF. Combining the CDR3 with reference TRBV11-2 and TRBJ2-4 gives the whole variable domain EAGVAQSPRYKIIEKRQSVAFWCNPISGHATLYWYQQILGQGPKLLIQFQNNGVVDDSQLPKDRFSAERLKGVDSTLKIQPAKLEDSAVYLCASSIEGTSSDIQYFGAGTRLSVL.

This chain uses TRBV14 with TRBJ2-7; D is undetermined. Germline lookup yields CDR1 SGHDN and CDR2 FVKESK. This CDR3 is built from 12 residues. Trimming pared 1 base from V and 7 bases from J, leaving 8 bases between. The CDR3 spells CASSQGPPEQYF. CDR3 nucleotide sequence: TGTGCCAGCAGCCAAGGACCGCCTGAGCAGTACTTC. The whole variable domain, remainder taken from reference TRBV14 and TRBJ2-7, is EAGVTQFPSHSVIEKGQTVTLRCDPISGHDNLYWYRRVMGKEIKFLLHFVKESKQDESGMPNNRFLAERTGGTYSTLKVQPAELEDSGVYFCASSQGPPEQYFGPGTRLTVT.